This is a list of T cell receptor beta chains from one sample in a study of regulatory T cells in long-lasting Graves disease. TCRdb ran MiXCR on the multiplex PCR reads and lists one entry per CDR3 protein. The sample lists around 500,000 distinct CDR3 sequences, around 11% seen once, with 8.9% in the top ten. These data also formed part of another study, on T cells in Graves' hyperthyroidism and ophthalmopathy.

This specimen was peripheral blood mononuclear cells (PBMCs), taken at new diagnosis, from a patient treated with antithyroid drugs. These receptor sequences come from a woman in her thirties with Graves disease. CDR3s include the opening cysteine and the closing phenylalanine or tryptophan. D genes are given only for firm matches. Part of the rows lack a size; the others show once, few, many or a class for expanded clones.

CDR3: CASSQIRDPGAGELFF
DNA: TGCGCCAGCAGCCAAATTCGTGATCCGGGGGCCGGGGAGCTGTTTTTT
size: NA
D: NA
J: TRBJ2-2
V: TRBV4-3

CDR3: CASSYALAGEETQYF
DNA: TGTGCCAGCAGTTATGCACTAGCGGGGGAAGAGACCCAGTACTTC
size: few
D: TRBD2
J: TRBJ2-5
V: TRBV3-1

CDR3: CASSPGLYEQYF
DNA: TGTGCCAGCAGCCCGGGACTCTACGAGCAGTACTTC
size: NA
D: NA
J: TRBJ2-7
V: TRBV6-2/TRBV6-3

CDR3: CASSEGTSDTGELFF
DNA: TGTGCCAGCAGTGAAGGGACTAGCGACACCGGGGAGCTGTTTTTT
size: NA
D: TRBD2
J: TRBJ2-2
V: TRBV6-1

CDR3: CASSATTSGRAWEQFF
DNA: TGTGCCAGCAGCGCAACGACTAGCGGGAGGGCTTGGGAGCAGTTCTTC
size: few
D: TRBD2
J: TRBJ2-1
V: TRBV3-1

CDR3: CASSSITSGRVQETQYF
DNA: TGTGCCAGTAGCAGCATCACTAGCGGGAGGGTCCAAGAGACCCAGTACTTC
size: many
D: TRBD2
J: TRBJ2-5
V: TRBV19

CDR3: CASSPGQEPYNEQFF
DNA: TGTGCCAGCAGCCCGGGACAAGAGCCTTACAATGAGCAGTTCTTC
size: NA
D: NA
J: TRBJ2-1
V: TRBV7-2

CDR3: CASSYGWGAVTEAFF
DNA: TGTGCCAGCAGCTACGGGTGGGGGGCGGTCACTGAAGCTTTCTTT
size: many
D: NA
J: TRBJ1-1
V: TRBV7-8

CDR3: CSARTSGRRVDTQYF
DNA: TGCAGTGCCCGAACTAGCGGGAGAAGGGTGGATACGCAGTATTTT
size: NA
D: TRBD2
J: TRBJ2-3
V: TRBV20-1

CDR3: CASSSPGLAGAKNIQYF
DNA: TGTGCCAGCAGCTCACCGGGACTAGCGGGAGCCAAAAACATTCAGTACTTC
size: many
D: TRBD2
J: TRBJ2-4
V: TRBV7-9

CDR3: CSARDVVDLSHNSPLHF
DNA: TGCAGTGCTAGAGATGTTGTGGATCTCTCCCATAATTCACCCCTCCACTTT
size: NA
D: NA
J: TRBJ1-6
V: TRBV20-1

CDR3: CASSKLALAQPQHF
DNA: TGTGCCAGTAGTAAATTGGCTTTAGCACAGCCCCAGCATTTT
size: NA
D: NA
J: TRBJ1-5
V: TRBV19

CDR3: CATSRALAGQSSYEQYF
DNA: TGTGCCACCAGCAGAGCTTTAGCGGGCCAAAGCTCCTACGAGCAGTACTTC
size: many
D: TRBD2
J: TRBJ2-7
V: TRBV15

CDR3: CASRGAATYEQYF
DNA: TGTGCCAGCCGGGGAGCGGCCACCTACGAGCAGTACTTC
size: few
D: NA
J: TRBJ2-7
V: TRBV14

CDR3: CATSRPGEGDSPLHF
DNA: TGTGCCACCAGCCGACCAGGGGAAGGGGATTCACCCCTCCACTTT
size: many
D: NA
J: TRBJ1-6
V: TRBV15

CDR3: CASGGVAGIHTDTQYF
DNA: TGTGCCAGCGGGGGGGTAGCGGGAATACACACAGATACGCAGTATTTT
size: NA
D: TRBD2
J: TRBJ2-3
V: TRBV6-1

CDR3: CASSRGTESSYEQYF
DNA: TGTGCCAGCTCACGGGGTACCGAAAGCTCCTACGAGCAGTACTTC
size: many
D: NA
J: TRBJ2-7
V: TRBV18

CDR3: CASSPPSLNEQFF
DNA: TGTGCCAGCTCACCACCTTCTCTGAATGAGCAGTTCTTC
size: many
D: NA
J: TRBJ2-1
V: TRBV18

CDR3: CAISAGLSGANVLTF
DNA: TGTGCCATCAGTGCGGGTCTGTCTGGGGCCAACGTCCTGACTTTC
size: many
D: NA
J: TRBJ2-6
V: TRBV10-3

CDR3: CASGYSPLHF
DNA: TGTGCCAGCGGCTATTCACCCCTCCACTTT
size: many
D: NA
J: TRBJ1-6
V: TRBV28

CDR3: CASSLGGDLYEQYF
DNA: TGTGCCAGCAGTTTAGGTGGAGACCTCTACGAGCAGTACTTC
size: many
D: NA
J: TRBJ2-7
V: TRBV12-3/TRBV12-4

CDR3: CASSPPGRKLNEQYF
DNA: TGTGCCAGCTCACCACCGGGACGGAAACTAAACGAGCAGTACTTC
size: NA
D: NA
J: TRBJ2-7
V: TRBV18

CDR3: CASSPSGRATYEQYF
DNA: TGTGCCAGCAGCCCTAGCGGGAGGGCGACCTACGAGCAGTACTTC
size: many
D: TRBD2
J: TRBJ2-7
V: TRBV11-1

CDR3: CASSVGLAGGDTQYF
DNA: TGTGCCAGCAGTGTCGGACTAGCGGGGGGAGATACGCAGTATTTT
size: many
D: TRBD2
J: TRBJ2-3
V: TRBV27

CDR3: CASFFNYGYTF
DNA: TGTGCCAGTTTCTTCAACTATGGCTACACCTTC
size: many
D: NA
J: TRBJ1-2
V: TRBV19

CDR3: CSATSSTDTQYF
DNA: TGCAGTGCTACCAGTAGCACAGATACGCAGTATTTT
size: many
D: NA
J: TRBJ2-3
V: TRBV20-1

CDR3: CSARDYGSGLRETQYF
DNA: TGCAGTGCTAGAGATTACGGGAGTGGACTTAGAGAGACCCAGTACTTC
size: many
D: NA
J: TRBJ2-5
V: TRBV20-1

CDR3: CAISEVGRYHEQYF
DNA: TGTGCCATCAGTGAAGTGGGGCGGTACCACGAGCAGTACTTC
size: NA
D: NA
J: TRBJ2-7
V: TRBV10-3

CDR3: CAISEGPPDTQYF
DNA: TGTGCCATCAGTGAGGGACCTCCAGATACGCAGTATTTT
size: many
D: NA
J: TRBJ2-3
V: TRBV10-3

CDR3: CASLSGAGGGYNEQFF
DNA: TGTGCCAGCCTGTCTGGGGCGGGAGGGGGCTACAATGAGCAGTTCTTC
size: few
D: TRBD2
J: TRBJ2-1
V: TRBV6-1

CDR3: CASSQDPAGGLKTQYF
DNA: TGCGCCAGCAGCCAAGATCCAGCGGGAGGCCTGAAGACCCAGTACTTC
size: many
D: TRBD2
J: TRBJ2-5
V: TRBV4-1

CDR3: CSARDWRSREQYF
DNA: TGCAGTGCTAGAGATTGGAGGTCCCGCGAGCAGTACTTC
size: few
D: NA
J: TRBJ2-7
V: TRBV20-1

CDR3: CASRSSILNTEAFF
DNA: TGTGCCAGCAGGTCCTCAATCCTGAACACTGAAGCTTTCTTT
size: few
D: NA
J: TRBJ1-1
V: TRBV6-1

CDR3: CASREVGTGPYNEQFF
DNA: TGTGCCAGCAGGGAAGTCGGGACAGGTCCCTACAATGAGCAGTTCTTC
size: many
D: TRBD1
J: TRBJ2-1
V: TRBV28

CDR3: CASSSGNWEQYF
DNA: TGTGCCAGCAGTAGCGGGAATTGGGAGCAGTACTTC
size: many
D: TRBD2
J: TRBJ2-7
V: TRBV28

CDR3: CASSFLAGTLSPNTGELFF
DNA: TGTGCCAGCAGCTTCCTAGCGGGAACTTTATCTCCGAACACCGGGGAGCTGTTTTTT
size: many
D: TRBD2
J: TRBJ2-2
V: TRBV13

CDR3: CASSQGHADTQYF
DNA: TGTGCCAGCAGCCAGGGACACGCAGATACGCAGTATTTT
size: many
D: NA
J: TRBJ2-3
V: TRBV14

CDR3: CASSAASADTEAFF
DNA: TGTGCCAGCAGCGCTGCTTCCGCGGACACTGAAGCTTTCTTT
size: NA
D: NA
J: TRBJ1-1
V: TRBV9

CDR3: CASSPRTERIEDEQYF
DNA: TGTGCCAGCAGTCCGAGGACAGAAAGGATCGAGGACGAGCAGTACTTC
size: many
D: NA
J: TRBJ2-7
V: TRBV28

CDR3: CASRIQGLNTEAFF
DNA: TGTGCCAGCAGAATACAGGGGCTGAACACTGAAGCTTTCTTT
size: many
D: TRBD1
J: TRBJ1-1
V: TRBV12-3/TRBV12-4

CDR3: CASSRKTGTEIEKLFF
DNA: TGTGCCAGCTCTCGTAAAACCGGGACAGAGATAGAAAAACTGTTTTTT
size: few
D: TRBD1
J: TRBJ1-4
V: TRBV5-4

CDR3: CASSIYASGAYNEQFF
DNA: TGTGCCAGTAGTATTTATGCTAGCGGGGCCTACAATGAGCAGTTCTTC
size: few
D: TRBD2
J: TRBJ2-1
V: TRBV19

CDR3: CASKAGNTIYF
DNA: TGTGCCAGCAAGGCTGGAAACACCATATATTTT
size: few
D: NA
J: TRBJ1-3
V: TRBV6-1

CDR3: CASSLNREAFF
DNA: TGTGCCAGCAGCTTAAACCGTGAAGCTTTCTTT
size: many
D: NA
J: TRBJ1-1
V: TRBV28

CDR3: CASSVGGRMNTEAFF
DNA: TGTGCCAGCAGCGTAGGGGGTCGGATGAACACTGAAGCTTTCTTT
size: many
D: NA
J: TRBJ1-1
V: TRBV9

CDR3: CASSEAAGSRTDTQYF
DNA: TGTGCCAGCAGTGAAGCTGCAGGGTCTCGCACAGATACGCAGTATTTT
size: many
D: NA
J: TRBJ2-3
V: TRBV2